This T cell receptor beta chain was obtained from a study of tumor-infiltrating lymphocytes in primary liver carcinoma. Study context: Tumors, staged T1-T3 N0M0, spanned roughly 4 to 10 cm.

Points from the study as a whole: No more than about 8-24% of top clones could be seen in all five tumor regions.

Comment on this clonotype: Its target is unknown.

The tissue used was unsorted bulk material of roughly 17-33 mg. RNA and DNA were co-extracted from it with the AllPrep DNA/RNA mini kit. Each tumor sample had over 75% viable tumor cells. V lost 10 bases, J lost 10 bases, and 21 bases lay in between. Germline V gene data show CDR1 as SGHNT and CDR2 as YYREEE (reference sequence). The CDR3 is made up of 13 amino acids. A primer matching the constant region was used to make TCR beta cDNA from approximately 0.45 ug of total RNA. Slightly modified ARM-PCR served as the procedure for the TCR beta libraries. These libraries came from three rounds of nested multiplex PCR. A C-beta reverse primer was combined with TRBV1-TRBV30 forward primers in the first two PCR rounds, and each round had around 10 cycles. TCRdb redid the calling of the multiplex PCR reads with MiXCR, one entry per CDR3 protein. The sample records roughly 120,000 distinct CDR3 sequences, 60% to 80% being singletons.

The origin of this receptor is a woman aged 55 to 70 with primary liver carcinoma and hepatitis B virus infection. The rearrangement joins TRBV5-4 to TRBJ2-1; a weak D match, TRBD1 (5 bases). The sequenced sample was liver tumor tissue from sampling region 3. Subset noted: tumor region T3, left-lateral pole. In nucleotides, the CDR3 is TGTGCCGACAGCTTGGCGGTGTCTCGCGAGCAGTTCTTC. It specifies CADSLAVSREQFF. The full variable domain, its missing parts supplied by reference TRBV5-4 and TRBJ2-1, is ETGVTQSPTHLIKTRGQQVTLRCSSQSGHNTVSWYQQALGQGPQFIFQYYREEENGRGNFPPRFSGLQFPNYSSELNVNALELDDSALYLCADSLAVSREQFFGPGTRLTVL.